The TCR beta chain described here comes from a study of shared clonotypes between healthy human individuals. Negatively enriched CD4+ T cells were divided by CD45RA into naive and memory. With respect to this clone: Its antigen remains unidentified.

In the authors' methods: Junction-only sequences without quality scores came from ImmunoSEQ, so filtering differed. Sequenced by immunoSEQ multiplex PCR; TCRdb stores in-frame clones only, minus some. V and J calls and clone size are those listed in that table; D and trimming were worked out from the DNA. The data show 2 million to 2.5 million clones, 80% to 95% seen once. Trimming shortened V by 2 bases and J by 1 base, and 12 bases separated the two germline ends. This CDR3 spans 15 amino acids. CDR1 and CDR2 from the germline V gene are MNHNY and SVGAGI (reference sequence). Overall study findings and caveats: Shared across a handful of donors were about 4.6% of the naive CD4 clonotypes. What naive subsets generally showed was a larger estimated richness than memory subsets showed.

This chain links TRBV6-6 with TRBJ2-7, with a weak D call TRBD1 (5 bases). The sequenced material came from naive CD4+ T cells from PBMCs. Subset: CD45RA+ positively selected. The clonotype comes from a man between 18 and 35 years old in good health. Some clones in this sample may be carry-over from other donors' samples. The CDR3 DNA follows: TGTGCCAGCAGTTACGGGTCAGGGAAGTCCTACGAGCAGTACTTC. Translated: CASSYGSGKSYEQYF.